Listed below are T cell receptor beta chains from one sample, sequenced in a study of blood T cell repertoires in COVID-19. The data were produced by immunoSEQ multiplex PCR, yet TCRdb's version contains in-frame clones alone and is incomplete. Of about 310,000 clones detected, roughly 89% appear once; the ten largest clones hold about 8.9%. Sequenced material: PBMCs or T cells enriched from blood (not recorded which). The receptor set was obtained from a woman in her late teens or twenties who had recovered from COVID-19. The CDR3 runs from the conserved cysteine through the conserved F or W. A D gene is named only where the DNA matches it firmly. Clone size appears in some rows only: once, few, many, or a class for an expanded clone.

size,V,D,J,DNA,CDR3
once,TRBV10-3,.,TRBJ1-6,TGTGCCATCAGTGAAGCCGACAGTTACCTCCACTTT,CAISEADSYLHF
.,TRBV7-2,TRBD1,TRBJ2-7,TGTGCCAGCACCTTTCCAGGGGGCTACGAGCAGTACTTC,CASTFPGGYEQYF
.,TRBV19,.,TRBJ2-7,TGTGCCAGTAGTTGGACACCTAATAACGAGCAGTACTTC,CASSWTPNNEQYF
.,TRBV3-1/TRBV3-2,.,TRBJ2-1,TGTGCCAGCAGCCAAGAATGGCAGTTTGTCATCAATGAGCAGTTCTTC,CASSQEWQFVINEQFF
.,TRBV12-3/TRBV12-4,.,TRBJ1-2,TGTGCCAGCAGTGCGCTAGTTGGCTACACCTTC,CASSALVGYTF
.,TRBV7-4,TRBD2,TRBJ2-4,TGTGCCAGCAGCTTAGCTTCAGGTAGCGGGGGGGCCAAAAACATTCAGTACTTC,CASSLASGSGGAKNIQYF
.,TRBV7-9,.,TRBJ1-2,TGTGCCAGCAGCTTAGTAGGGGGAATCTACTATGGCTACACCTTC,CASSLVGGIYYGYTF
.,TRBV5-8,.,TRBJ2-1,TGTGCCAGCAACTCCGACAGGCTTGAGCAGTTCTTC,CASNSDRLEQFF
.,TRBV19,.,TRBJ1-2,TGTGCCAGTAGTATTCAAGCAGGGCCCGCCGCCCGGGGCTACACCTTC,CASSIQAGPAARGYTF
.,TRBV5-8,TRBD1,TRBJ1-2,TGTGCCAGCAGCTTGGGGGACAGAATGTCCTATGGCTACACCTTC,CASSLGDRMSYGYTF
.,TRBV14,TRBD1,TRBJ2-7,TGTGCCAGCAGCCCTAGGACAGGTATTCACGAGCAGTACTTC,CASSPRTGIHEQYF
.,TRBV14,.,TRBJ1-6,TGTGCCAGCAGCCAAGCAGCAGGGCATTCACCCCTCCACTTT,CASSQAAGHSPLHF
once,TRBV4-3,.,TRBJ1-4,TGCGCCAGCAGCCAAGAAGGAGTTGAAAAACTGTTTTTT,CASSQEGVEKLFF
.,TRBV7-2,TRBD2,TRBJ2-5,TGTGCCAGCAGCTCCCGACTAGCGGGGGGGCGGGAGACCCAGTACTTC,CASSSRLAGGRETQYF
.,TRBV7-2,TRBD2,TRBJ2-7,TGTGCCAGCAGCTTACTAGCGGGAGCTCCTACCTACGAGCAGTACTTC,CASSLLAGAPTYEQYF
once,TRBV24-1,TRBD2,TRBJ2-1,TGTGCCACCAGTGATCCGCCCGCGGGGCAGGGCGGGGGGAGCTACAATGAGCAGTTCTTC,CATSDPPAGQGGGSYNEQFF
.,TRBV7-2,TRBD1,TRBJ1-1,TGTGCCAGCAGCTGGGCCGGGACAGCGAACACTGAAGCTTTCTTT,CASSWAGTANTEAFF
few,TRBV7-2,.,TRBJ2-1,TGTGCCAGCAGCACCACTCCGGTATTGGTCAATGAGCAGTTCTTC,CASSTTPVLVNEQFF
.,TRBV9,TRBD2,TRBJ2-7,TGTGCCAGCAGCGCCCTAGCGGGAGGGTCGGGGGAGCAGTACTTC,CASSALAGGSGEQYF
few,TRBV5-1,.,TRBJ2-2,TGCGCCAGCAGCTTGGCCCGGGTTAACACCGGGGAGCTGTTTTTT,CASSLARVNTGELFF
.,TRBV18,TRBD2,TRBJ2-2,TGTGCCAGCTCATCACTCCTAGCGGGGTCCACCGGGGAGCTGTTTTTT,CASSSLLAGSTGELFF
.,TRBV12-3/TRBV12-4,.,TRBJ2-7,TGTGCCAGCAGTTTAACAGGGAGGCAGTACTTC,CASSLTGRQYF
.,TRBV11-2,.,TRBJ2-5,TGTGCCAGCAGCTTAGATCGGGAGACCCAGTACTTC,CASSLDRETQYF
.,TRBV28,.,TRBJ2-3,TGTGCCACGTCCGGGAACACAGATACGCAGTATTTT,CATSGNTDTQYF
.,TRBV2,TRBD1,TRBJ2-3,TGTGCCTGCACGGGACAGGGGACAGATACGCAGTATTTT,CACTGQGTDTQYF
few,TRBV18,TRBD1,TRBJ1-5,TGTGCCAGCTCACAAGGGACAGGGGAGTTTCAGCCCCAGCATTTT,CASSQGTGEFQPQHF
.,TRBV19,.,TRBJ1-4,TGTGCCAGTAGTAAAAGGGACAACTCTCATGAAAAACTGTTTTTT,CASSKRDNSHEKLFF
.,TRBV20-1,TRBD1,TRBJ1-2,TGCAGTGCGGCAGGGGGGTATGGCTACACCTTC,CSAAGGYGYTF
.,TRBV28,.,TRBJ1-1,TGTGCCAGCAGTTTATTGGCGAACACTGAAGCTTTCTTT,CASSLLANTEAFF
.,TRBV29-1,.,TRBJ1-5,TGCAGCGTCCGAACAGGGCCACATCAGCCCCAGCATTTT,CSVRTGPHQPQHF
.,TRBV3-1/TRBV3-2,.,TRBJ1-2,TGTGCCAGCAGCCAAGACGATGGCAACGGCTACACCTTC,CASSQDDGNGYTF
.,TRBV28,.,TRBJ1-5,TGTGCCAGCAGTGACCCCCCCGGGGGGGAATATAGCAATCAGCCCCAGCATTTT,CASSDPPGGEYSNQPQHF